The sequence of this T cell receptor (beta chain) was determined in a study of cytomegalovirus exposure and HLA in healthy donors. Study-level information: In an earlier analysis, 90 million to 130 million unique TCR beta sequences were found from approximately 170 million T cells.

The study, taken as a whole, reports: A reported reduction in N-insertions relative to the approximately 670-donor mean was seen in an Asian-associated ancestry cluster in a later analysis. Sequencing had likely introduced a cluster of highly shared sequence variants as an artifact. Immune exposure information available was restricted to CMV serostatus.

Comment on this clone: Its antigen remains unidentified.

Germline CDR1 is SEHNR and CDR2 is FQNEAQ (reference sequence). The CDR3 covers 13 residues. V shed 5 bases and J 5 bases; nucleotides not matched to a gene: 5. PCR amplification relied on 60 Vbeta primers (plus 13 Jbeta primers). Profiled with immunoSEQ multiplex PCR; TCRdb holds only in-frame clones, not every one. Seen here are 150,000 to 250,000 clones, 70% to 80% observed once, and the top ten hold 4% to 4.5%. The sample was PBMCs. This TCR was recovered from a woman aged 30 to 39 in good health and CMV-seropositive. V gene TRBV7-9 combines with J gene TRBJ2-7; the match to TRBD2 covers 8 bases. The chain's CDR3 is CASSPGGPDEQYF. CDR3 nucleotide sequence: TGTGCCAGCAGCCCGGGGGGGCCCGACGAGCAGTACTTC.